This T cell receptor (beta chain) was obtained from a study of regulatory T cells in long-lasting Graves disease (dated by TCRdb to about 2021). Some background on the complete study: Persistent Graves' disease meant more than 5 years of antithyroid drug treatment with TSH receptor autoantibodies that stayed positive. This study used TCR sequencing and RNA sequencing of peripheral blood to compare persistent Graves' disease patients against newly diagnosed Graves' disease patients. The study was conducted in China and was registered as a clinical trial. A total of around 35 samples were covered by TCR sequencing, comprising around 13 persistent and 20 or so newly diagnosed Graves' disease patients. In the clinical cohort, patients with persistent Graves' disease had used antithyroid drugs for an average of about 10.3 years. Broad study findings and their caveats: Persistent Graves' disease patients showed lower TCR Shannon entropy and fewer highly expanded clones than newly diagnosed patients, suggesting clonal expansion. Sequencing and analysis were limited to the TCR beta chain. More public clonotypes were shared among persistent patients (roughly 2,700) than among newly diagnosed patients (roughly 1,000). Only peripheral blood was studied, because thyroid tissue, the primary lesion, was inaccessible. The authors noted that the small sample size was a limitation that may lower accuracy.

A word on this clonotype: The antigen this receptor binds is unknown. No base quality values were provided; no much bigger clone lies one nucleotide off.

The library came from multiplex PCR. The reads were generated on an Illumina HiSeq 4000. CDR3 regions were amplified by Arm-PCR with iRepertoire HTBI primers to construct TCR beta libraries. Gel purification was performed on PCR products prior to sequencing. The authors' analysis ran thus. Gene usage analysis of CDR3 amino acid clonotypes used the roughly 60 TRBV and 11 to 15 TRBJ segments found across samples. COPE and FqMerger were used to merge the filtered high-quality paired reads into contigs. BLAST was used to align contigs to IMGT TRBV, TRBD and TRBJ reference genes, and CDR3 was defined according to IMGT. Any clonotype with a frequency above 0.1% was classified as a highly expanded clone. Shannon entropy was used to measure repertoire diversity, and the Gini coefficient was used to measure V-J evenness. Public clonotypes were defined as clonotypes shared by more than one individual. TCRdb reprocessed the public reads (quality trimming at Q25 with fastp, clone calling with MiXCR) and kept in-frame beta chains. Under each unique CDR3 protein, matching rows form one entry showing the most common genes and DNA. These V and J calls derive from TCRdb rather than the authors' analysis. Present in this sample are over 450,000 distinct CDR3 sequences, about 22% of which were seen just once. The ten largest clones capture 6.5% to 9% of the sample.

The meaning of the sample's time point label: persistent/refractory GD, antithyroid drugs over 5 years with positive TRAb. For both TCR sequencing and RNA sequencing, RNA was extracted from PBMCs in TRIzol. Graves' disease was diagnosed according to American Thyroid Association guidelines. Patients were recruited from an endocrinology department in Xi'an, China. From each patient, about 9 milliliters of peripheral blood was collected into an EDTA anticoagulant tube. Ficoll Paque Plus density gradient separation was used to isolate PBMCs, and no further T cell sorting was performed. RNA quality was checked with an Agilent 2100 Bioanalyzer and agarose gel, and concentration with a NanoDrop 2000. The sample in question was peripheral blood mononuclear cells (PBMCs), obtained when the disease was refractory, from a patient treated with antithyroid drugs. This TCR was recovered from a female donor with Graves disease.

DNA sequence: TGCAGCACCGTCGGACAGGGAGGTCAGCCCCAGCATTTT. This gives the protein CSTVGQGGQPQHF. The chain couples TRBV29-1 to TRBJ1-5, and 8 junctional nucleotides match TRBD1. CDR1 and CDR2 are drawn from the germline V gene: SQVTM, ANQGSEA. The CDR3 runs 13 amino acids, cysteine and phenylalanine included. Kept here is only the CDR3 DNA, which spans 39 bases and is read in frame from base 1. Here V drops 8 bases and J drops 6 bases, and the junction holds 9 bases not matched to any gene.